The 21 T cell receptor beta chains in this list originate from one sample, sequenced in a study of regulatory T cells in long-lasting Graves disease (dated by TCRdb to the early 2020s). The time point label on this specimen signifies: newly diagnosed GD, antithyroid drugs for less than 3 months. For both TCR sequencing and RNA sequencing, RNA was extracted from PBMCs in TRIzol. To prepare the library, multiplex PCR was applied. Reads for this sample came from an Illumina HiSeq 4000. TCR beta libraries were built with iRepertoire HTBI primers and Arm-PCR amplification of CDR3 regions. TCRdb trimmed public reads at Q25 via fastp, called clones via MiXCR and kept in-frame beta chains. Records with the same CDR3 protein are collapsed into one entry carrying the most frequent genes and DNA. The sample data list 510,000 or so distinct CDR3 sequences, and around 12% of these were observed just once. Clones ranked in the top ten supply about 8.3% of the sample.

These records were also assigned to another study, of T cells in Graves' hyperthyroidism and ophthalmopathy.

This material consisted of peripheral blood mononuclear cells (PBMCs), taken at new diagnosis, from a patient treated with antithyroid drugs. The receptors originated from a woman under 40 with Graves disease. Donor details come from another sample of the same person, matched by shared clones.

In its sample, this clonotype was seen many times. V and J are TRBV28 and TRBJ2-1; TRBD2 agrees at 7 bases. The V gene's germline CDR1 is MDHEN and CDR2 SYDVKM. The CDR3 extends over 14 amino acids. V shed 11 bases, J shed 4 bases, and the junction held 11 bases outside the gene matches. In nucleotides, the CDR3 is TGTGCCGAAGGGAGGGGAGTAGCGTACAATGAGCAGTTCTTC. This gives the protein CAEGRGVAYNEQFF.

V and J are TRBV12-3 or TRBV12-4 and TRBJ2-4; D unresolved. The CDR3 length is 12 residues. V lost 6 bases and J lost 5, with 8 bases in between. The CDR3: CASRSTENIQYF. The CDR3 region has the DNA TGTGCCAGCAGATCAACAGAAAACATTCAGTACTTC.

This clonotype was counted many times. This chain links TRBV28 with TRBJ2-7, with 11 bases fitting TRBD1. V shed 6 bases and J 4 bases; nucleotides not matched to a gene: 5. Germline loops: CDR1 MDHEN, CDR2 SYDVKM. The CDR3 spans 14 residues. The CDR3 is CASSDGTGGYEQYF. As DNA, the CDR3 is TGTGCCAGCAGCGACGGGACAGGGGGTTACGAGCAGTACTTC.

DNA of the CDR3: TGTGCCAGCAGTTATACCCCAGCTGGACAGACCCAGTACTTC. Translation: CASSYTPAGQTQYF. The chain employs TRBV6-2 or TRBV6-3 and TRBJ2-5; no reliable D call. The CDR3 is 14 residues long. Germline V gives CDR1 MNHEY, CDR2 SVGEGT. V was clipped by 3 bases and J by 6 bases, with 14 bases between them.

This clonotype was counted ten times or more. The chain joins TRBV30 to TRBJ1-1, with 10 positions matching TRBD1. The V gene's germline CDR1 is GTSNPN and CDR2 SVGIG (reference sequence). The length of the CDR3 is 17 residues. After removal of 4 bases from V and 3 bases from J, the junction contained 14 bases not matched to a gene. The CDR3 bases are TGTGCCTGGACTCAAAGACAGGGGGCGTTGGATGACACTGAAGCTTTCTTT. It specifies CAWTQRQGALDDTEAFF.

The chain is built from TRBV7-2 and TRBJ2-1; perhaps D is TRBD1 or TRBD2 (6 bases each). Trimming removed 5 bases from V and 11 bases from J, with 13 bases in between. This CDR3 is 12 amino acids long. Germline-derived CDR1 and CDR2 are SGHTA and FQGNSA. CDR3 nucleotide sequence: TGTGCCAGCAGCCTAGGAGGGGGTCAGCAGTTCTTC. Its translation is CASSLGGGQQFF.

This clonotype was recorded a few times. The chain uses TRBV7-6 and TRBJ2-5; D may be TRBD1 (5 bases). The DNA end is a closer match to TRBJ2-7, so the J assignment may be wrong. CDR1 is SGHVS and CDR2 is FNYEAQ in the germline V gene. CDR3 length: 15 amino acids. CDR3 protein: CASSLGGSRVHEQYF. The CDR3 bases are TGTGCCAGCAGCTTAGGGGGAAGCAGGGTTCACGAGCAGTACTTC.

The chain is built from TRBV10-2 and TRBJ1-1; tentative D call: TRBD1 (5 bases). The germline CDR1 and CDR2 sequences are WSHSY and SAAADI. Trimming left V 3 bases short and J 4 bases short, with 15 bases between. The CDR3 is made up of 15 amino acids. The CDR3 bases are TGCGCCAGCAGTGATCAGGGAAGCAAGAGCACTGAAGCTTTCTTT. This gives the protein CASSDQGSKSTEAFF.

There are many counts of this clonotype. The DNA of the CDR3 is TGTGCCAGCAGCCCAACTAGCGGGGCTATACCCCAGTACTTC. Its protein product is CASSPTSGAIPQYF. V is TRBV3-1 and J is TRBJ2-5; 10 bases fit TRBD2. Germline V gene lookup returns CDR1 LGHDT and CDR2 YNNKEL (reference sequence). The CDR3 sequence is 14 residues long. V was pared by 4 bases and J by 9 bases, with 8 bases of the junction left unmatched.

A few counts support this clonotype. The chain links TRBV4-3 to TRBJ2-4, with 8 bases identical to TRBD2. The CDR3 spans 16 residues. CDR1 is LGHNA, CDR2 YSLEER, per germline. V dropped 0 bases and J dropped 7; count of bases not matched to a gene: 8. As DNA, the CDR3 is TGCGCCAGCAGCCAAGAGTACAGCGGGAGAAGGAACATTCAGTACTTC. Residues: CASSQEYSGRRNIQYF.

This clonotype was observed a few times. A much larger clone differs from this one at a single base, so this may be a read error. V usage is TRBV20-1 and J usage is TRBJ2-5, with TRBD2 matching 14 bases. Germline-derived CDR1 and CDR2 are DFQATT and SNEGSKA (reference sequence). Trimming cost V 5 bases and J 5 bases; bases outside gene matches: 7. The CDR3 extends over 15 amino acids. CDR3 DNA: TGCAGTGCTGCCGGACTAGCGGGAGGAGATGAGACCCAGTACTTC. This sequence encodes CSAAGLAGGDETQYF.

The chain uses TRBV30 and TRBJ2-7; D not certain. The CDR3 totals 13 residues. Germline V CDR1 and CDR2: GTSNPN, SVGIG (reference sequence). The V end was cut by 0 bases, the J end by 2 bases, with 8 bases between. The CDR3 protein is CAWSVPVTYEQYF. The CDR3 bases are TGTGCCTGGAGTGTACCGGTGACCTACGAGCAGTACTTC.

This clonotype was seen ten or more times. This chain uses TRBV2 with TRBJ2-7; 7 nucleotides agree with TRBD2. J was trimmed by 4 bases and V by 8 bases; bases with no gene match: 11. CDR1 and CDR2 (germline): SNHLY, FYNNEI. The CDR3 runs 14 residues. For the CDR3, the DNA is TGTGCCAGCGGTCCTTCGGGACTATCTTACGAGCAGTACTTC. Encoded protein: CASGPSGLSYEQYF.

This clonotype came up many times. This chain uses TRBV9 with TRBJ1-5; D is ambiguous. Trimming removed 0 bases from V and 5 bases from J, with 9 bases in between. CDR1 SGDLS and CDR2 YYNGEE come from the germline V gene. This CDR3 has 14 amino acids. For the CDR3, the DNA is TGTGCCAGCAGCGTAGACGACCGTTATCAGCCCCAGCATTTT. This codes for CASSVDDRYQPQHF.

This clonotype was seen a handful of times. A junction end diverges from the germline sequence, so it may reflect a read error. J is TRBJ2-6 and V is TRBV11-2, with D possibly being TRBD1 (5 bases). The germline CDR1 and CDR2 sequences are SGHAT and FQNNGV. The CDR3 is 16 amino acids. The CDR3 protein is CASSLVSGSGANVPTF. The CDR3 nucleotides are TGTGCCAGCAGCTTAGTTTCGGGCTCTGGGGCCAACGTCCCGACTTTC.

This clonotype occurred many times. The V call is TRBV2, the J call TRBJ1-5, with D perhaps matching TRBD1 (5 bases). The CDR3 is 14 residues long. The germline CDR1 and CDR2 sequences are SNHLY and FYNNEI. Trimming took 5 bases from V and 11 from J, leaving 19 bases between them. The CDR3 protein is CASSPGSGVLTQHF. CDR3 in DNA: TGTGCCAGCAGTCCGGGCTCGGGGGTTTTGACCCAGCATTTT.

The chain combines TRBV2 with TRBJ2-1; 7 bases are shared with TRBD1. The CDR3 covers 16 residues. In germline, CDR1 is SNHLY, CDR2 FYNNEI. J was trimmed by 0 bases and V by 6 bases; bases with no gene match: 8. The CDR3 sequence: CASRRQGPLSYNEQFF. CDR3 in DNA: TGTGCCAGCAGACGACAGGGCCCCCTCTCCTACAATGAGCAGTTCTTC.

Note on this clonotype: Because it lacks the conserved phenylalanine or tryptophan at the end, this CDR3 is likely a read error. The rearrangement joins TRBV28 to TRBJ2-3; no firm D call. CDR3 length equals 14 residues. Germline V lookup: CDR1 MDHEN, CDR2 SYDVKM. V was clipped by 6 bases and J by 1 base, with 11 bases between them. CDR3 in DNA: TGTGCCAGCAGCCTAGGACGGCGCACAGATACGCAGTATTCT. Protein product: CASSLGRRTDTQYS.

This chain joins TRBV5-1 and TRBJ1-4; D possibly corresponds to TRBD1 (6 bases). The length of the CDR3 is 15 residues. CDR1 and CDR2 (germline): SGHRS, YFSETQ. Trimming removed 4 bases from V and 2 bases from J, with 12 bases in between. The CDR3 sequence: CASSDVGGTNEKLFF. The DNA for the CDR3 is TGCGCCAGCAGCGACGTAGGGGGGACTAATGAAAAACTGTTTTTT.

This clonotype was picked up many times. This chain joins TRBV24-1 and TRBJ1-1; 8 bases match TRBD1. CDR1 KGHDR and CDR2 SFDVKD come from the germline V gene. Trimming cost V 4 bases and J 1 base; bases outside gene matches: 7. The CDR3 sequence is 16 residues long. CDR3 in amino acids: CATSDHGTGGNTEAFF. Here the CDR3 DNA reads TGTGCCACCAGTGACCACGGGACAGGTGGGAACACTGAAGCTTTCTTT.

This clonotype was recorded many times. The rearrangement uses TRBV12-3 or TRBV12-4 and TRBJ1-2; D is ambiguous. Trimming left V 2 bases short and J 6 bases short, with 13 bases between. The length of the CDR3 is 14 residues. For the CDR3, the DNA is TGTGCCAGCAGTTTAAAGGCTGGCGGAGATGGCTACACCTTC. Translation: CASSLKAGGDGYTF.